Below are 22 T cell receptor beta chains sequenced from a single sample in a study of blood T cell repertoires in COVID-19. Profiled with immunoSEQ multiplex PCR; TCRdb holds only in-frame clones, not every one. Of around 170,000 clones in the sample, about nine tenths are singletons; the top ten hold roughly 4%. Sequences were obtained from peripheral blood. All receptors derive from a woman in her seventies with acute or convalescent COVID-19.

This clone was observed once. The CDR3 DNA is TGTGCCAGCAGGCTTGCCGGGACAGGGGTCAATGAGCAGTTCTTC. Encoded protein: CASRLAGTGVNEQFF. The V gene is TRBV6-5, the J gene TRBJ2-1, with 10 bases identical to TRBD1. The CDR3 spans 15 residues. V was pared by 6 bases and J by 6 bases, with 8 bases of the junction left unmatched. Germline V gives CDR1 MNHEY, CDR2 SVGAGI.

J is TRBJ2-7 and V is TRBV3-1 (or the pseudogene TRBV3-2), with TRBD1 matching over 8 bases. CDR1 and CDR2 from the germline V gene are LGHDT and YNNKEL (reference sequence). V trimming: 8 bases; J trimming: 2 bases; junction bases outside the gene matches: 2. This CDR3 has 12 amino acids. CDR3 in amino acids: CASSGGTYEQYF. The CDR3 DNA reads as TGTGCCAGCTCAGGGGGCACCTACGAGCAGTACTTC.

The CDR3 DNA is TGTGCCAGCAGCTTGCGACAGGGCTACGAGCAGTACTTC. Translated, it gives CASSLRQGYEQYF. The gene calls are TRBV5-5 and TRBJ2-7; 7 bases agree with TRBD1. The CDR3 has 13 residues. Germline trimming cut 1 base from V and 3 bases from J; bases unmatched to any gene: 1. Germline V gene data show CDR1 as SGHKS and CDR2 as YYEKEE (reference sequence).

This rearrangement joins TRBV19 to TRBJ2-2; the match to TRBD1 covers 7 bases. Germline CDR1 is LNHDA and CDR2 is SQIVND (reference sequence). The CDR3 length is 15 residues. The V segment lost 5 bases and the J segment 3 bases; nucleotides outside the gene matches: 6. For the CDR3, the DNA is TGTGCCAGTAGTCGCACAGGGGTGGACACCGGGGAGCTGTTTTTT. Residues: CASSRTGVDTGELFF. The variable domain in full, with the rest retrieved from reference TRBV19 and TRBJ2-2, is DGGITQSPKYLFRKEGQNVTLSCEQNLNHDAMYWYRQDPGQGLRLIYYSQIVNDFQKGDIAEGYSVSREKKESFPLTVTSAQKNPTAFYLCASSRTGVDTGELFFGEGSRLTVL.

This CDR3 reads CASSFRLAGSTDTQYF. In nucleotides, the CDR3 is TGTGCCAGCAGCTTTCGACTAGCGGGCAGCACAGATACGCAGTATTTT. This rearrangement joins TRBV7-9 to TRBJ2-3; 10 nucleotides align to TRBD2. The germline CDR1 and CDR2 sequences are SEHNR and FQNEAQ (reference sequence). With V trimmed by 3 bases and J by 0 bases, 3 bases remained unmatched. The CDR3 is 16 amino acids.

This clone was observed a single time. The chain combines TRBV7-2 with TRBJ2-2; no firm D call. Trimming left V 5 bases short and J 7 bases short, with 8 bases between. Per the germline V gene, CDR1 is SGHTA and CDR2 is FQGNSA. The CDR3 extends over 12 amino acids. CDR3 protein: CASSHQVGELFF. The DNA for the CDR3 is TGTGCCAGCAGCCATCAGGTCGGGGAGCTGTTTTTT.

This clone was seen more than once but under ten times. The rearrangement joins TRBV6-2 or TRBV6-3 to TRBJ2-1; 9 bases are a match to TRBD1. The J segment lost 9 bases and the V segment lost 6 bases, leaving 6 bases of the junction unmatched. CDR1 MNHEY and CDR2 SVGEGT come from the germline V gene. The CDR3 runs to 13 residues. The CDR3 DNA sequence: TGTGCCAGCAGCCGGGGACAGGGCGGTGAGCAGTTCTTC. It translates to CASSRGQGGEQFF.

The genes are TRBV5-1 and TRBJ2-1; a possible D gene is TRBD2 (7 bases). Germline V CDR1 and CDR2: SGHRS, YFSETQ. V was trimmed by 7 bases and J by 2 bases, leaving 19 bases between them. This CDR3 contains 16 residues. CDR3 in amino acids: CASCLQGGGTYNEQFF. The CDR3, as DNA: TGCGCCAGCTGTCTCCAGGGCGGGGGCACCTACAATGAGCAGTTCTTC.

This clone was seen a few times. The V and J genes are TRBV19 and TRBJ1-2, with unresolved D. V lost 8 bases and J 8 bases, leaving 18 bases between the germline ends. CDR1 and CDR2 from the germline V gene are LNHDA and SQIVND (reference sequence). The CDR3 runs 13 residues. CDR3 sequence reads: CASREREKKGYTF. DNA for the CDR3: TGTGCCAGTCGGGAGCGCGAAAAAAAAGGCTACACCTTC.

CDR3 DNA sequence: TGTGCCAGCAGCTTAGCATGGGGGGGAACTGAAGCTTTCTTT. Encoded protein: CASSLAWGGTEAFF. V usage is TRBV7-9 and J usage is TRBJ1-1; D perhaps matches TRBD1 (5 bases). Germline CDR1 reads SEHNR; CDR2 reads FQNEAQ (reference sequence). The CDR3 is 14 residues long. V lost 0 bases and J lost 5, with 10 bases in between.

The chain uses TRBV19 and TRBJ2-5; possible D gene TRBD1, 5 bases. The CDR3 has 16 residues. Germline values: CDR1 LNHDA, CDR2 SQIVND (reference sequence). Trimming pared 1 base from V and 4 bases from J, leaving 16 bases between. CDR3 sequence reads: CASSIGLGAIGETQYF. In nucleotides, the CDR3 is TGTGCCAGTAGTATAGGTCTTGGGGCGATTGGAGAGACCCAGTACTTC.

The J gene is TRBJ2-7, the V gene TRBV24-1, with a tentative D call TRBD2 (7 bases). V was clipped by 12 bases and J by 13 bases, with 18 bases between them. Germline assignment: CDR1 KGHDR and CDR2 SFDVKD. The CDR3 covers 10 residues. The CDR3 DNA follows: TGTGCCCCCTGGGACTGCGGGGGCTACTTC. Translation: CAPWDCGGYF.

The chain has TRBV5-5 and TRBJ1-4; 7 bases fit TRBD1. J gave up 0 bases and V 2 bases, and 7 bases lay outside the gene matches. Germline V gene lookup returns CDR1 SGHKS and CDR2 YYEKEE (reference sequence). This CDR3 has 17 residues. CDR3 in DNA: TGTGCCAGCAGCTTTATTGGACAGGCTGCAACTAATGAAAAACTGTTTTTT. This encodes CASSFIGQAATNEKLFF.

The chain links TRBV5-6 to TRBJ2-7, with TRBD1 as a possible D gene (5 bases). Per the germline V gene, CDR1 is SGHDT and CDR2 is YYEEEE. Trimming left V 0 bases short and J 1 base short, with 11 bases between. CDR3 length: 15 residues. The CDR3 loop is CASSLDPGSSYEQYF. For the CDR3, the DNA is TGTGCCAGCAGCTTGGACCCAGGGTCGTCCTACGAGCAGTACTTC.

The V call is TRBV5-6, the J call TRBJ2-1; possibly TRBD1 for D (7 bases). CDR3 size: 16 residues. Trimming pared 2 bases from V and 3 bases from J, leaving 15 bases between. Germline V lookup: CDR1 SGHDT, CDR2 YYEEEE. The CDR3 region has the DNA TGTGCCAGCAGCTTAGGGGCGGGACAGCACTACAATGAGCAGTTCTTC. Translation: CASSLGAGQHYNEQFF.

This chain joins TRBV24-1 and TRBJ2-3; 8 nucleotides agree with TRBD2. The J segment lost 5 bases and the V segment lost 4 bases, leaving 13 bases of the junction unmatched. CDR1 and CDR2 (germline): KGHDR, SFDVKD. The CDR3 covers 17 residues. The CDR3 is CATSDGGVGRALDTQYF. CDR3 in DNA: TGTGCCACCAGTGACGGAGGGGTCGGGAGGGCTTTAGATACGCAGTATTTT.

The genes are TRBV24-1 and TRBJ2-7; 7 bases fit TRBD1. The CDR3 spans 13 residues. The junction had 3 bases not matched to a gene; V was cut back by 4 bases and J by 4 bases. Germline lookup yields CDR1 KGHDR and CDR2 SFDVKD. The CDR3 DNA sequence: TGTGCCACCAGTGAACCGACAGGGTACGAGCAGTACTTC. Amino acid sequence: CATSEPTGYEQYF.

The genes are TRBV10-1 and TRBJ1-2; possible D gene TRBD1, 5 bases. Trimming removed 0 bases at V and 2 bases at J, with 7 bases between. Germline-derived CDR1 and CDR2 are WNHNN and SYGVQD (reference sequence). This CDR3 is 14 amino acids long. CDR3 sequence: CASSESGQNYGYTF. In DNA, the CDR3 is TGCGCCAGCAGTGAGTCGGGGCAGAACTATGGCTACACCTTC.

Only one count was recorded for this clone. The V and J genes are TRBV19 and TRBJ1-2, with 8 bases matching TRBD1. This CDR3 has 14 residues. J lost 6 bases, V lost 5 bases, and 8 bases had no gene match. Germline assignment: CDR1 LNHDA and CDR2 SQIVND (reference sequence). The CDR3 bases are TGTGCCAGTAGTGCACAGCAGGGGGCGGATGGCTACACCTTC. It specifies CASSAQQGADGYTF. The full variable domain, rest sourced from reference TRBV19 and TRBJ1-2, is DGGITQSPKYLFRKEGQNVTLSCEQNLNHDAMYWYRQDPGQGLRLIYYSQIVNDFQKGDIAEGYSVSREKKESFPLTVTSAQKNPTAFYLCASSAQQGADGYTFGSGTRLTVV.

DNA of the CDR3: TGTGCCAGCAGGCCAGTTGTGGCCGGGGAGCTGTTTTTT. It is translated as CASRPVVAGELFF. The rearrangement joins TRBV7-9 to TRBJ2-2; the D is unclear. The germline V and J ends were trimmed by 6 bases and 6 bases, with 11 bases remaining between them. The CDR3 is 13 residues long. The V gene's germline CDR1 is SEHNR and CDR2 FQNEAQ (reference sequence).

The rearrangement uses TRBV28 and TRBJ1-4; TRBD1 might be the D (5 bases). The CDR3 sequence is 13 residues long. Germline V gives CDR1 MDHEN, CDR2 SYDVKM. With 10 bases removed from V and 0 bases from J, the gap between germline ends came to 9 bases. CDR3 in amino acids: CATVTATNEKLFF. CDR3 DNA sequence: TGTGCCACCGTGACAGCAACTAATGAAAAACTGTTTTTT.

This clone was seen once. The rearrangement joins TRBV11-2 to TRBJ1-2; the D is unclear. This CDR3 spans 14 amino acids. Trimming shortened V by 0 bases and J by 5 bases, and 10 bases separated the two germline ends. Germline loops: CDR1 SGHAT, CDR2 FQNNGV. CDR3 region: CASSLDRGSYGYTF. DNA for the CDR3: TGTGCCAGCAGCTTAGATAGAGGGAGTTATGGCTACACCTTC.